This T cell receptor (beta chain) stems from a study of T cell responses to AZD1222 COVID-19 vaccine. Study-wide context: Second doses at about 4 or about 12 weeks were pooled.

Trimming left V 5 bases short and J 0 bases short, with 11 bases between. Looked up from germline, CDR1 is MNHEY and CDR2 is SMNVEV (reference sequence). The CDR3 has 15 amino acids. Findings of the study overall: Reports indicate that nearly half of spike-specific TCRs are directed at unmutated variant regions. Most donors were white British, females outnumbered males, and clonal diversity was possibly underestimated.

The assay was immunoSEQ multiplex PCR, and TCRdb's table has in-frame clones only and misses some. The profile shows 85,000 to 130,000 clones, nearly 95% of them singletons. Comments on this clone: Its antigen is unknown.

The TCR sequence derives from an adult in good health. The chain uses TRBV27 and TRBJ1-5; D not certain. Sample: peripheral blood, taken on day 0 of AZD1222 vaccination. The CDR3 DNA reads TGTGCCAGCAGTCACCGGGCAGTTAGCAATCAGCCCCAGCATTTT. Its protein is CASSHRAVSNQPQHF.